This TCR beta chain was captured in a study of blood T cell repertoires in COVID-19. Study-wide context: COVID-19 samples collected from the United States, Italy and Spain covered acute and convalescent phases. Sample material is recorded as cDNA or gDNA derived from T cells, B-cell-depleted T cells, or PBMCs.

The CDR3 is 15 residues long. V lost 3 bases and J 4 bases, leaving 10 bases between the germline ends. The germline CDR1 and CDR2 sequences are MNHEY and SMNVEV (reference sequence). In the authors' workflow: Reference gene primers were amplified, and this amplification served to estimate nucleated cell counts. Sequencing used immunoSEQ multiplex PCR; TCRdb keeps in-frame clones, though not all of them. That table furnishes V, J and clone size, whereas the DNA furnished D and trimming. Of 60,000 or so clones in the sample, 75% to 85% were seen once. This receptor was taken from a man aged 80 or over with acute or convalescent COVID-19. The V and J genes are TRBV27 and TRBJ1-6; the D gene is possibly TRBD1 (5 bases). Sequenced sample: peripheral blood. In DNA, the CDR3 is TGTGCCAGCAGTTTCCGCGGACAATATAATTCACCCCTCCACTTT. Translated: CASSFRGQYNSPLHF.